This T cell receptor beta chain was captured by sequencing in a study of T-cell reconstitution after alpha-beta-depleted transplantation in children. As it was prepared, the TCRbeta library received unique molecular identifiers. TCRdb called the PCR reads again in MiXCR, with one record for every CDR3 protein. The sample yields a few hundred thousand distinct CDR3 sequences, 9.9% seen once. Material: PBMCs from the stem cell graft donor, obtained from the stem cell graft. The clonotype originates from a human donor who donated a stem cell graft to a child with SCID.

CDR3 DNA: TGTGCCATCAGTAGCTCCGGGTCCCAAGAGACCCAGTACTTC. As protein: CAISSSGSQETQYF. The chain carries TRBV10-3 and TRBJ2-5; D remains unclear. Per germline, CDR1 ENHRY and CDR2 SYGVKD. The CDR3 extends over 14 amino acids. V lost 5 bases and J 1 base, leaving 11 bases between the germline ends.